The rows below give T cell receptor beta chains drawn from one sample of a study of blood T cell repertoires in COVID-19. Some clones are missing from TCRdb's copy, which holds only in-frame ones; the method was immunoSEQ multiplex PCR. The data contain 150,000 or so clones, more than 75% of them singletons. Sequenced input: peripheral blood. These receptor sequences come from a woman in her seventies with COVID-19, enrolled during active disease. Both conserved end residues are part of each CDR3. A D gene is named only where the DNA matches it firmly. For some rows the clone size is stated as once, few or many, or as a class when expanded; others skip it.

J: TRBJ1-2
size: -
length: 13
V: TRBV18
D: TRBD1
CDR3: CASSETGGAGYTF
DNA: TGTGCCAGCTCAGAAACAGGGGGCGCGGGCTACACCTTC

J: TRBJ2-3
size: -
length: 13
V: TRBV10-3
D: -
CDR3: CAISKMSTDTQYF
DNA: TGTGCCATCTCTAAGATGAGCACAGATACGCAGTATTTT

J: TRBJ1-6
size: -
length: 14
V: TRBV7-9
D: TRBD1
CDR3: CASSSGQGNSPLHF
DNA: TGTGCCAGCAGCTCAGGACAGGGTAATTCACCCCTCCACTTT

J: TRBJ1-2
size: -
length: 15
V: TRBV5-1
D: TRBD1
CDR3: CASSLVAGGDYGYTF
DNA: TGCGCCAGCAGCTTGGTGGCAGGGGGCGACTATGGCTACACCTTC

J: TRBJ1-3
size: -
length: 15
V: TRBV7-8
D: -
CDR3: CASSLRGSSGNTIYF
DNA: TGTGCCAGCAGCTTACGGGGGAGCTCTGGAAACACCATATATTTT

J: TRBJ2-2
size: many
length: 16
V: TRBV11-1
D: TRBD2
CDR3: CASSLGRWGGTGELFF
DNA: TGTGCCAGCAGCTTGGGTCGCTGGGGGGGCACCGGGGAGCTGTTTTTT

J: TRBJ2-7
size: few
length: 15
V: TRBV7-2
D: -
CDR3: CASSLEPGTSYEQYF
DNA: TGTGCCAGCAGCTTAGAACCGGGAACATCCTACGAGCAGTACTTC

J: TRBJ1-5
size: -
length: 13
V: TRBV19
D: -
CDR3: CASTRQNNQPQHF
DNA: TGTGCCAGTACCCGACAAAACAATCAGCCCCAGCATTTT

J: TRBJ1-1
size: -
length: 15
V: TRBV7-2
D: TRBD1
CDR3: CASSPRTGWGTEAFF
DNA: TGTGCCAGCAGCCCAAGGACAGGATGGGGTACTGAAGCTTTCTTT

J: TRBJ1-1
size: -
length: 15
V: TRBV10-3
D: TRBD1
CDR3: CAIGRGQPQNTEAFF
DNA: TGTGCCATCGGAAGGGGACAGCCACAGAACACTGAAGCTTTCTTT

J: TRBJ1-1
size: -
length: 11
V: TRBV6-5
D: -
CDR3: CASSSRGKAFF
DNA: TGTGCCAGCAGCAGCAGGGGTAAAGCTTTCTTT

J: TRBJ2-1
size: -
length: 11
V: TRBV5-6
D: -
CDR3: CASSLQMEQFF
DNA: TGTGCCAGCAGCCTTCAGATGGAGCAGTTCTTC

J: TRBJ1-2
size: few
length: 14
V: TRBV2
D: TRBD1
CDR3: CASSENRGPFGYTF
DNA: TGTGCCAGCAGTGAGAACAGGGGACCTTTCGGCTACACCTTC

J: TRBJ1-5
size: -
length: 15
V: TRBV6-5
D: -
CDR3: CASSKSEGYNQPQHF
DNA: TGTGCCAGCAGTAAAAGCGAGGGATACAATCAGCCCCAGCATTTT

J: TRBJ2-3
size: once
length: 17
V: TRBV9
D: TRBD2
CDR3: CASTPAHGGGLTDTQYF
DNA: TGTGCCAGCACTCCCGCCCATGGGGGGGGACTCACAGATACGCAGTATTTT

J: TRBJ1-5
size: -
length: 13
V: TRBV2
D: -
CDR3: CASTGLPNQPQHF
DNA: TGTGCCAGCACGGGACTACCGAATCAGCCCCAGCATTTT

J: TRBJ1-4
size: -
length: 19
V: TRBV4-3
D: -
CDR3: CASSQGVRGRGADNEKLFF
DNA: TGCGCCAGCAGCCAAGGGGTCAGGGGTCGGGGGGCGGATAATGAAAAACTGTTTTTT

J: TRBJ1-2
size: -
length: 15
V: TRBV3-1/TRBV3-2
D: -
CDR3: CASSQGQATNYGYTF
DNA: TGTGCCAGCAGCCAAGGCCAGGCGACTAACTATGGCTACACCTTC

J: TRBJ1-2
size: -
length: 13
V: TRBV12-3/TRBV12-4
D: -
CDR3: CASSFRKFYGYTF
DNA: TGTGCCAGCAGTTTCAGGAAGTTCTATGGCTACACCTTC

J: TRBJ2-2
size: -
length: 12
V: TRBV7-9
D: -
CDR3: CASSRGPGELFF
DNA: TGTGCCAGCAGCCGGGGTCCCGGGGAGCTGTTTTTT

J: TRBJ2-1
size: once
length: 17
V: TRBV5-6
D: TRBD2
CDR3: CASSLLIAGGPTNEQFF
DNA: TGTGCCAGCAGCTTGTTAATAGCGGGGGGGCCCACCAATGAGCAGTTCTTC

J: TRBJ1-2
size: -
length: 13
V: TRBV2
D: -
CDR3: CASSEGHNYGYTF
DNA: TGTGCCAGCAGTGAAGGACACAACTATGGCTACACCTTC

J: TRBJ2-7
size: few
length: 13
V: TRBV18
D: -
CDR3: CASSPPVQDIRYF
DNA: TGTGCCAGCTCACCACCGGTCCAGGACATAAGGTACTTC

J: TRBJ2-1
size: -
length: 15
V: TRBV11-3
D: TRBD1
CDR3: CASSLGMQGANEQFF
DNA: TGTGCCAGCAGCTTAGGAATGCAGGGGGCCAATGAGCAGTTCTTC

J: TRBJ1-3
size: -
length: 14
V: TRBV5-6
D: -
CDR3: CASSLQAGGNTIYF
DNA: TGTGCCAGCAGCTTGCAAGCGGGTGGAAACACCATATATTTT

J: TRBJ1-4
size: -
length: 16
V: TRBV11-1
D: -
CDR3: CASSSEGPARGEKLFF
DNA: TGTGCCAGCAGCTCAGAGGGCCCTGCGCGGGGTGAAAAACTGTTTTTT

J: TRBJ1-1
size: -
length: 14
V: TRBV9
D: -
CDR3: CASRPQGRNTEAFF
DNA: TGTGCCAGCAGGCCCCAGGGTAGGAACACTGAAGCTTTCTTT

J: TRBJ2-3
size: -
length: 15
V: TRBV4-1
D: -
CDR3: CASSQEIGGLSAQYF
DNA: TGCGCCAGCAGCCAAGAAATAGGAGGACTCTCTGCGCAGTATTTT

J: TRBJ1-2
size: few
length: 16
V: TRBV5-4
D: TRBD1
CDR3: CASSLVRGLGNYGYTF
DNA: TGTGCCAGCAGCTTGGTTAGGGGGCTTGGGAACTATGGCTACACCTTC

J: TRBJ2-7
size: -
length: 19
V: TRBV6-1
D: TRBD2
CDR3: CASSEAGWGNPGGRYEQYF
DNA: TGTGCCAGCAGTGAAGCGGGGTGGGGCAATCCCGGGGGGAGATACGAGCAGTACTTC

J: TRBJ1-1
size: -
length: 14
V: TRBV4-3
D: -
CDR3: CASSPDQGRTEAFF
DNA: TGCGCCAGCAGCCCCGACCAGGGGCGGACTGAAGCTTTCTTT

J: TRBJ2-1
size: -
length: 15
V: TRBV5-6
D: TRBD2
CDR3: CASSFRASGVHEQFF
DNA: TGTGCCAGCAGCTTTCGTGCTAGCGGGGTCCATGAGCAGTTCTTC

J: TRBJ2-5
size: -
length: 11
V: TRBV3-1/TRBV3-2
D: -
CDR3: CASSQAGTQYF
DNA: TGTGCCAGCAGCCAAGCGGGGACCCAGTACTTC

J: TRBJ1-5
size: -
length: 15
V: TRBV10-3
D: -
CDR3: CATPPEQPNYQPQHF
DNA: TGTGCCACCCCCCCGGAGCAGCCAAATTATCAGCCCCAGCATTTT

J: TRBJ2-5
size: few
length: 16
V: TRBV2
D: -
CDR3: CASGAWQGTMGETQYF
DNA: TGTGCCAGCGGGGCCTGGCAGGGGACTATGGGAGAGACCCAGTACTTC

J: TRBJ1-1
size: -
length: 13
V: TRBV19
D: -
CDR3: CASSILGGYEAFF
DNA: TGTGCCAGTAGTATATTGGGAGGGTATGAAGCTTTCTTT

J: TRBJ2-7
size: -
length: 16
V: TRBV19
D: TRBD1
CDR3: CASSIGTGVSSYEQYF
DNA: TGTGCCAGTAGTATCGGGACAGGGGTCAGCTCCTACGAGCAGTACTTC

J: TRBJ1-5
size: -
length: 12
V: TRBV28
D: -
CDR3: CASSLEARPQHF
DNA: TGTGCCAGCAGCCTGGAAGCGCGGCCCCAGCATTTT

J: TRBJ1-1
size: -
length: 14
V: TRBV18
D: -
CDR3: CASSPTQGNTEAFF
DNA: TGTGCCAGCTCCCCCACCCAGGGGAACACTGAAGCTTTCTTT

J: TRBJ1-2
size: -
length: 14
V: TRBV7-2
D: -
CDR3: CASTPQVQQGGYTF
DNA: TGTGCCAGCACCCCCCAAGTACAGCAGGGTGGCTACACCTTC

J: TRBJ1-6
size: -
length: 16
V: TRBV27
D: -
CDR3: CASGLGGSSYNSPLHF
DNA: TGTGCCAGCGGCCTTGGGGGGAGCTCCTATAATTCACCCCTCCACTTT

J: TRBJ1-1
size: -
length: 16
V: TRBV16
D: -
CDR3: CASSQRRGEMGTEAFF
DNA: TGTGCCAGCAGCCAACGGCGCGGGGAGATGGGAACTGAAGCTTTCTTT

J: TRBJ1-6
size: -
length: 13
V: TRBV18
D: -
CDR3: CASSPSYNSPLHF
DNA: TGTGCCAGCTCACCTAGCTATAATTCACCCCTCCACTTT

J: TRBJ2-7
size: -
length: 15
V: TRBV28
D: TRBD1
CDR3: CASTPPGGSSYEQYF
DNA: TGTGCCAGCACTCCTCCAGGGGGCAGCTCCTACGAGCAGTACTTC

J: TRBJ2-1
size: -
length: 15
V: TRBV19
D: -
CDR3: CASSIGGAATGEQFF
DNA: TGTGCCAGTAGTATAGGAGGAGCAGCCACGGGTGAGCAGTTCTTC

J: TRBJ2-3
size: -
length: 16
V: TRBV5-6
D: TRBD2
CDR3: CASSRTIGGVTDTQYF
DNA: TGTGCCAGCAGCCGGACCATCGGGGGGGTGACAGATACGCAGTATTTT

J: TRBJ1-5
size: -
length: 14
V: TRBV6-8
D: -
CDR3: CAAGCGHSNQPQHF
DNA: TGTGCCGCCGGGTGTGGACATAGCAATCAGCCCCAGCATTTT

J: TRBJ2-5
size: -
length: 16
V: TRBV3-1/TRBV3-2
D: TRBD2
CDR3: CASSQEPSGGQETQYF
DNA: TGTGCCAGCAGCCAAGAGCCTAGCGGGGGACAAGAGACCCAGTACTTC

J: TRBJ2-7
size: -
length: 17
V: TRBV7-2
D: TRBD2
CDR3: CASSALTSGGFSYEQYF
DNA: TGTGCCAGCAGCGCCTTGACTAGCGGGGGGTTCTCCTACGAGCAGTACTTC

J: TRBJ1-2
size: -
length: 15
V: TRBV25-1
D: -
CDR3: CASSDRTASNYGYTF
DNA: TGTGCCAGCAGTGATCGGACAGCCTCTAACTATGGCTACACCTTC

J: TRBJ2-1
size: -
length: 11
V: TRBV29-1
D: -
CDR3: CSAQDNNEQFF
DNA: TGCAGCGCACAGGACAACAATGAGCAGTTCTTC

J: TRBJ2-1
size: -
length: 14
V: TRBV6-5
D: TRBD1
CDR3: CASVKGQGYGEQFF
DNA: TGTGCCAGCGTTAAGGGACAGGGGTACGGTGAGCAGTTCTTC

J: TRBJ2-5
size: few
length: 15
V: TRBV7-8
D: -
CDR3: CASTRLGLVRETQYF
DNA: TGTGCCAGCACCCGCCTGGGACTGGTAAGAGAGACCCAGTACTTC

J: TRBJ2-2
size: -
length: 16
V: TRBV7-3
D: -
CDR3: CASSLGGRGNTGELFF
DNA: TGTGCCAGCAGCTTAGGGGGCCGGGGGAACACCGGGGAGCTGTTTTTT